Here is one T cell receptor (beta chain) with its context. Germline V lookup: CDR1 MGHRA, CDR2 YSYEKL. There are 15 residues in the CDR3. Germline trimming cut 0 bases from V and 3 bases from J; bases unmatched to any gene: 5. These data come from a study of CD8 T cells in Susac syndrome. Random hexamers were used to reverse transcribe an amount of roughly 0.5 to 1 ug RNA. By means of immunoSEQ multiplex PCR, TCR beta CDR3 spanning 54 Vbeta and 13 Jbeta underwent amplification. One entry per CDR3 protein, called by TCRdb with MiXCR from the immunoSEQ multiplex PCR reads. The sample shows more than 95,000 distinct CDR3 sequences, around 92% of them seen only once.

The TCR comes from a human donor with multiple sclerosis. Sequencing used CD4+ T cells from PBMCs. The chain is built from TRBV4-1 and TRBJ2-7, with 7 bases aligning to TRBD2. CDR3 coding DNA: TGCGCCAGCAGCCAAGATCGACTAGCAGGCTACGAGCAGTACTTC. Translated: CASSQDRLAGYEQYF.